These 23 T cell receptor beta chains came from one sample sequenced in a study of T cell responses to AZD1222 COVID-19 vaccine. TCRdb's table, derived via immunoSEQ multiplex PCR, lists solely in-frame clones and lacks some. The sample carries roughly 100,000 clones, roughly 85% recorded once. The input for sequencing was peripheral blood, taken 28 days after the second AZD1222 dose. The receptors stem from an adult who received the AZD1222 COVID-19 vaccine.

The CDR3 sequence: CASSIGNSFYGYTF. The CDR3 nucleotides are TGTGCCAGTAGTATAGGGAACAGCTTTTATGGCTACACCTTC. The chain recombines TRBV19 with TRBJ1-2; no definite D call. The CDR3 has 14 residues. The germline V gene has CDR1 LNHDA and CDR2 SQIVND (reference sequence). Trimming took 1 base from V and 5 from J, leaving 11 bases between them.

As DNA, the CDR3 is TGCGCCAGCAGCTGGGGCGCAGGGGTCGATGGCTACACCTTC. Protein sequence: CASSWGAGVDGYTF. The rearrangement links TRBV5-1 to TRBJ1-2; D is possibly TRBD1 (6 bases). Trimming removed 3 bases from V and 6 bases from J, with 15 bases in between. Germline-derived CDR1 and CDR2 are SGHRS and YFSETQ. The CDR3 consists of 14 residues.

This sequence joins TRBV10-3 and TRBJ2-1, with 12 bases identical to TRBD2. After removal of 0 bases from V and 0 bases from J, the junction contained 6 bases not matched to a gene. CDR1 and CDR2 from the germline V gene are ENHRY and SYGVKD. The length of the CDR3 is 19 residues. The CDR3 DNA follows: TGTGCCATCAGTGAGTCGACTAGCGGGAGCACCGCCTCCTACAATGAGCAGTTCTTC. Translating gives CAISESTSGSTASYNEQFF.

This sequence joins TRBV18 and TRBJ2-3, with D perhaps being TRBD1 or TRBD2 (6 bases each). CDR3 size: 15 residues. The germline V and J ends were trimmed by 6 bases and 2 bases, with 15 bases remaining between them. The germline CDR1 and CDR2 sequences are KGHSH and LQKENI. CDR3: CASSAGHSSTDTQYF. Written as DNA, the CDR3 is TGTGCCAGCTCTGCGGGACACTCTTCCACAGATACGCAGTATTTT.

The chain couples TRBV3-1 (or the pseudogene TRBV3-2) to TRBJ1-1; TRBD1 aligns across 7 bases. The J segment lost 1 base and the V segment lost 1 base, leaving 3 bases of the junction unmatched. CDR3 length equals 15 residues. Germline assignment: CDR1 LGHDT and CDR2 YNNKEL (reference sequence). The chain's CDR3 is CASSQARTGNTEAFF. The CDR3 nucleotides read TGTGCCAGCAGCCAAGCTAGGACAGGGAACACTGAAGCTTTCTTT.

The chain has TRBV14 and TRBJ2-6, with 8 bases aligning to TRBD1. Trimming removed 4 bases from V and 0 bases from J; junction bases left unmatched: 8. There are 18 residues in the CDR3. The germline CDR1 and CDR2 sequences are SGHDN and FVKESK. CDR3 loop: CASSPRTGLSSGANVLTF. CDR3 in DNA: TGTGCCAGCAGCCCCAGGACAGGGCTTAGCTCTGGGGCCAACGTCCTGACTTTC.

This sequence joins TRBV3-1 (or the pseudogene TRBV3-2) and TRBJ1-4; TRBD1 matches 9 bases. V shed 5 bases and J 7 bases; nucleotides not matched to a gene: 8. Per germline, CDR1 LGHDT and CDR2 YNNKEL (reference sequence). This CDR3 is 15 amino acids long. The CDR3 DNA reads TGTGCCAGCAGCGGAACAGGGGGCGGTGGTGAAAAACTGTTTTTT. Protein product: CASSGTGGGGEKLFF.

This sequence joins TRBV19 and TRBJ2-5; 8 nucleotides agree with TRBD1. Germline values: CDR1 LNHDA, CDR2 SQIVND (reference sequence). This CDR3 spans 12 amino acids. V shed 8 bases, J shed 5 bases, and the junction held 4 bases outside the gene matches. As DNA, the CDR3 is TGTGCCAGTGGACAGGGTGGGGAGACCCAGTACTTC. Translated, it gives CASGQGGETQYF.

The V call is TRBV14, the J call TRBJ2-3; a weak D match, TRBD1 (5 bases). Germline values: CDR1 SGHDN, CDR2 FVKESK. The CDR3 consists of 14 residues. V was clipped by 1 base and J by 2 bases, with 7 bases between them. CDR3 DNA sequence: TGTGCCAGCAGCCAAGGACAGTCCACAGATACGCAGTATTTT. This codes for CASSQGQSTDTQYF.

This chain connects TRBV5-1 to TRBJ1-1; the D is unclear. With 4 bases removed from V and 6 bases from J, the gap between germline ends came to 16 bases. Germline loops: CDR1 SGHRS, CDR2 YFSETQ. This CDR3 is 14 amino acids long. CDR3 nucleotide sequence: TGCGCCAGCAGCAACACACCCCGAACCTCTGAAGCTTTCTTT. Translation gives CASSNTPRTSEAFF.

The DNA of the CDR3 is TGTGCCAGCAGGGGCAGCACGGCAGGAGACTATGGCTACACCTTC. It is translated as CASRGSTAGDYGYTF. The genes are TRBV27 and TRBJ1-2; D ambiguous. With 6 bases removed from V and 3 bases from J, the gap between germline ends came to 17 bases. The CDR3 sequence is 15 residues long. The germline V gene has CDR1 MNHEY and CDR2 SMNVEV (reference sequence).

The chain is built from TRBV9 and TRBJ1-6, with 9 bases matching TRBD1. The V gene's germline CDR1 is SGDLS and CDR2 YYNGEE. This CDR3 is built from 17 residues. V lost 0 bases and J lost 4; bases outside the gene matches: 5. The CDR3 sequence is CASSVADRGRYNSPLHF. The CDR3 region has the DNA TGTGCCAGCAGCGTAGCGGACAGGGGAAGATATAATTCACCCCTCCACTTT. Supplemented by reference TRBV9 and TRBJ1-6, the full variable domain reads DSGVTQTPKHLITATGQRVTLRCSPRSGDLSVYWYQQSLDQGLQFLIQYYNGEERAKGNILERFSAQQFPDLHSELNLSSLELGDSALYFCASSVADRGRYNSPLHFGNGTRLTVT.

The chain is built from TRBV4-1 and TRBJ2-7; 10 positions match TRBD1. V was clipped by 2 bases and J by 6 bases; unmatched bases: 4. The CDR3 runs 14 residues. Germline V CDR1 and CDR2: MGHRA, YSYEKL. CDR3 nucleotides: TGCGCCAGCAGCCAACTGGACAGGGGGGGCGAGCAGTACTTC. Translated: CASSQLDRGGEQYF.

V and J are TRBV5-1 and TRBJ2-5, with 8 bases matching TRBD2. Germline loops: CDR1 SGHRS, CDR2 YFSETQ. Unmatched junction bases numbered 7, after V lost 4 bases and J lost 5 bases. The CDR3 has 14 amino acids. The CDR3 region is CASSPTGGGETQYF. CDR3 coding DNA: TGCGCCAGCAGCCCGACAGGCGGGGGGGAGACCCAGTACTTC.

The J gene is TRBJ2-4, the V gene TRBV3-1 (or the pseudogene TRBV3-2); the match to TRBD2 covers 7 bases. Germline-derived CDR1 and CDR2 are LGHDT and YNNKEL (reference sequence). Trimming removed 1 base from V and 4 bases from J; junction bases left unmatched: 10. The CDR3 spans 17 residues. Here the CDR3 reads CASSQGPISGIKNIQYF. CDR3 sequence (DNA): TGTGCCAGCAGCCAAGGCCCGATAAGCGGGATTAAAAACATTCAGTACTTC.

Only one count was recorded for this clone. The chain has TRBV30 and TRBJ1-2; no firm D call. V lost 2 bases and J 4 bases, leaving 14 bases between the germline ends. Germline CDR1 GTSNPN, CDR2 SVGIG (reference sequence). The CDR3 totals 14 residues. CDR3 sequence (DNA): TGTGCCTGGAGTTCCTCCTTCCCGGCCTATGGCTACACCTTC. Residues: CAWSSSFPAYGYTF.

This clone was detected once. The DNA for the CDR3 is TGTGCCAGCAGCTTATTAACAGGAGGCAATGAGCAGTTCTTC. Protein product: CASSLLTGGNEQFF. The chain is built from TRBV13 and TRBJ2-1; D may be TRBD1 or TRBD2 (5 bases each). The CDR3 is made up of 14 amino acids. The ends were cut back, 2 bases at V and 6 bases at J, with 11 bases in the middle. The germline V gene encodes CDR1 PRHDT and CDR2 FYEKMQ (reference sequence).

The V gene is TRBV20-1, the J gene TRBJ2-7; no clear D. In germline, CDR1 is DFQATT, CDR2 SNEGSKA (reference sequence). The CDR3 is 11 amino acids. The ends were cut back, 6 bases at V and 0 bases at J, with 6 bases in the middle. Here the CDR3 reads CSASASYEQYF. CDR3 DNA: TGCAGTGCGTCAGCCTCCTACGAGCAGTACTTC.

This sequence joins TRBV4-1 and TRBJ1-6; D unresolved. CDR1 and CDR2 from the germline V gene are MGHRA and YSYEKL. The V end lost 0 bases, the J end lost 7 bases, and 10 bases lay between the germline ends. The CDR3 loop spans 15 amino acids. The CDR3: CASSQEGSRNSPLHF. CDR3 coding DNA: TGCGCCAGCAGCCAAGAGGGTAGCAGGAATTCACCCCTCCACTTT.

The chain links TRBV6-5 to TRBJ1-4, with D possibly matching TRBD1 (5 bases). The CDR3 runs 13 residues. Germline-derived CDR1 and CDR2 are MNHEY and SVGAGI. V shed 7 bases and J shed 7 bases, with 13 bases lying between them. CDR3 region: CASTGQGTEKLFF. For the CDR3, the DNA is TGTGCCAGCACTGGGCAGGGAACTGAAAAACTGTTTTTT.

This sequence joins TRBV24-1 and TRBJ2-7; 12 positions agree with TRBD1. This CDR3 has 14 residues. Germline V gives CDR1 KGHDR, CDR2 SFDVKD. J lost 7 bases, V lost 3 bases, and 3 bases had no gene match. CDR3: CATSDGTGGGEQYF. Here the CDR3 DNA reads TGTGCCACCAGTGATGGGACAGGGGGCGGGGAGCAGTACTTC.

This clone was observed many times. V is TRBV6-6 and J is TRBJ2-3; the match to TRBD1 covers 7 bases. There are 14 residues in the CDR3. In germline, CDR1 is MNHNY, CDR2 SVGAGI (reference sequence). The J segment lost 6 bases and the V segment lost 5 bases, leaving 8 bases of the junction unmatched. The CDR3 sequence is CASSTRQGRDTQYF. CDR3 coding DNA: TGTGCCAGCAGTACCCGACAGGGAAGGGATACGCAGTATTTT.

V and J are TRBV3-1 (or the pseudogene TRBV3-2) and TRBJ2-5, with TRBD1 identical over 9 bases. The CDR3 totals 16 residues. The germline V gene encodes CDR1 LGHDT and CDR2 YNNKEL (reference sequence). V lost 0 bases and J lost 5; bases outside the gene matches: 7. The CDR3 DNA reads TGTGCCAGCAGCCAAGATCACGGACAGGGGCGCGAGACCCAGTACTTC. It codes for CASSQDHGQGRETQYF.